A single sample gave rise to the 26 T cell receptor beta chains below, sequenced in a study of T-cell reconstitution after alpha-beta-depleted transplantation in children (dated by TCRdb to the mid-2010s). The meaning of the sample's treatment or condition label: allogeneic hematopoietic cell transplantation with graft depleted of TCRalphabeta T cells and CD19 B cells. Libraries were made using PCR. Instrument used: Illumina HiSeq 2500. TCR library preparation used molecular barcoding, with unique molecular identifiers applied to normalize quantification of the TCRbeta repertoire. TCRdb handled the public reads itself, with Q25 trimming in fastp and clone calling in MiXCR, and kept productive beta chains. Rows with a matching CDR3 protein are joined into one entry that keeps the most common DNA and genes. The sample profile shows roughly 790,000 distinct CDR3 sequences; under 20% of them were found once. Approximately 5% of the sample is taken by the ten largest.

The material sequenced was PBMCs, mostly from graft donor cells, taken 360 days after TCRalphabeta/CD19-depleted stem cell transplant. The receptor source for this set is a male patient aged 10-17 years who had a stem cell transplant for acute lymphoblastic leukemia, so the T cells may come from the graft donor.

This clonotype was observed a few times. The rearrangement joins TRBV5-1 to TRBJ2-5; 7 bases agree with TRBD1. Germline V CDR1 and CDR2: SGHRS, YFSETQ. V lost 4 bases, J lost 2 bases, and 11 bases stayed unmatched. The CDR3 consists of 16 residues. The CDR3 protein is CASSPRTGSTQETQYF. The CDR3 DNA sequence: TGCGCCAGCAGCCCGCGGACAGGCTCGACTCAAGAGACCCAGTACTTC.

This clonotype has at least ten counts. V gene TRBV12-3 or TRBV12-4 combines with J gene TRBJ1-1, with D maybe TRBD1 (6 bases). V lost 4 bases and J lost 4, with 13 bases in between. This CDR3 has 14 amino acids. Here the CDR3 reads CASSSRKGGTEAFF. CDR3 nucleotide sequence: TGTGCCAGCAGTTCAAGGAAAGGGGGCACTGAAGCTTTCTTT.

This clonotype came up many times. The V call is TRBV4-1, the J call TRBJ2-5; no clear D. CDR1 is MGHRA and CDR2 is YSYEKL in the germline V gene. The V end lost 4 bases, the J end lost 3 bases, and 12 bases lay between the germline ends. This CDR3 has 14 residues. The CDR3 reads CASSPGRWKETQYF. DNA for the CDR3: TGCGCCAGCAGCCCTGGGCGGTGGAAAGAGACCCAGTACTTC.

The CDR3 is CASSQSAALSGNTIYF. The CDR3, as DNA: TGCGCCAGCAGCCAAAGCGCGGCCCTCTCTGGAAACACCATATATTTT. V gene TRBV4-1 combines with J gene TRBJ1-3; D is uncertain. Trimming shortened V by 2 bases and J by 0 bases, and 11 bases separated the two germline ends. CDR1 is MGHRA and CDR2 is YSYEKL in the germline V gene. This CDR3 spans 16 amino acids.

CDR3 protein: CSVARFLNYEQYF. For the CDR3, the DNA is TGCAGCGTTGCCCGGTTCCTCAACTACGAGCAGTACTTC. V and J are TRBV29-1 and TRBJ2-7; D remains unclear. Germline V lookup: CDR1 SQVTM, CDR2 ANQGSEA. V lost 4 bases to trimming and J lost 3 bases, with 13 bases between them. The CDR3 runs to 13 residues.

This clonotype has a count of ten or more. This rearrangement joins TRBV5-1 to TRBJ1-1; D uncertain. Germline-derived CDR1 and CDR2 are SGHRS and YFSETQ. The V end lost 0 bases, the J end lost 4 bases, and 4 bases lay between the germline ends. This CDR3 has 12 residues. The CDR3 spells CASSLDSTEAFF. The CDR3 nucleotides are TGCGCCAGCAGCTTGGACAGCACTGAAGCTTTCTTT.

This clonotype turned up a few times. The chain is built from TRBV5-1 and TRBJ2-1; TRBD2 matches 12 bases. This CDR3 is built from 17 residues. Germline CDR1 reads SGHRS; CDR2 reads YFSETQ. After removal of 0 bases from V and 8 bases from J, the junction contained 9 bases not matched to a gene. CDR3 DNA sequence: TGCGCCAGCAGCTTGGTCAGACTAGCGGGAGTTGTCCATGAGCAGTTCTTC. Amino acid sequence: CASSLVRLAGVVHEQFF.

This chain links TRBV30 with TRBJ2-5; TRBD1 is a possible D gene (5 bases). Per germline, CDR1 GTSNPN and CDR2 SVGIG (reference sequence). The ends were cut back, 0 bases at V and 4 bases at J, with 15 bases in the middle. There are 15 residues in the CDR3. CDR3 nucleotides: TGTGCCTGGAGTGTGAGCAGGGTTACGAGAGAGACCCAGTACTTC. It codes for CAWSVSRVTRETQYF. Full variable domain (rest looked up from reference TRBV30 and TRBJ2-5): SQTIHQWPATLVQPVGSPLSLECTVEGTSNPNLYWYRQAAGRGLQLLFYSVGIGQISSEVPQNLSASRPQDRQFILSSKKLLLSDSGFYLCAWSVSRVTRETQYFGPGTRLLVL.

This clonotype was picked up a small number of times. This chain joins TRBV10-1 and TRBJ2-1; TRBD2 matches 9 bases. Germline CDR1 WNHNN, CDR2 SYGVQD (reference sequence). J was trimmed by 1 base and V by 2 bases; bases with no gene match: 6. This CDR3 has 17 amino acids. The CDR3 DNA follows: TGCGCCAGCAGTGAGAACATAGCGGGAGAGTCCTACAATGAGCAGTTCTTC. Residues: CASSENIAGESYNEQFF.

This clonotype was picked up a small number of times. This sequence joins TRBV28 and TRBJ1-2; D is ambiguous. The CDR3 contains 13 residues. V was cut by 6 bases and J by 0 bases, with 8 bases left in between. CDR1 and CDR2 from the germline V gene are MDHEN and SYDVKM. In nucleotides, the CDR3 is TGTGCCAGCAGACCTGACCCTAACTATGGCTACACCTTC. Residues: CASRPDPNYGYTF.

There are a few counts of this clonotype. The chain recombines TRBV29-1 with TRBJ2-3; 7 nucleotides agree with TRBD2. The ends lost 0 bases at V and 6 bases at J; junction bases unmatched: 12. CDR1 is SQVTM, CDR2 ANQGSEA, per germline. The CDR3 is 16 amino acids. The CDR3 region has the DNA TGCAGCGTTGAAGATTCACGGGAGGCCCTTATGGATACGCAGTATTTT. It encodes CSVEDSREALMDTQYF.

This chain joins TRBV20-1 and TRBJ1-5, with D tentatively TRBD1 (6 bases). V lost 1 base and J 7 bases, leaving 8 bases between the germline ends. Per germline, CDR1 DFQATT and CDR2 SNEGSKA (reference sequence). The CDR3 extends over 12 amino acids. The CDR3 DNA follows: TGCAGTGCTAGAGTGGGGGCACAGCCCCAGCATTTT. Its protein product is CSARVGAQPQHF.

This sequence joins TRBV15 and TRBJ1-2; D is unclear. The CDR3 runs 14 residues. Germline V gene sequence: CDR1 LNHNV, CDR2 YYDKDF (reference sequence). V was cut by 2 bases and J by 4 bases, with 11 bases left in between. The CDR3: CATSRPTKSYGYTF. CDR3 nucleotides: TGTGCCACCAGCAGACCTACAAAGAGCTATGGCTACACCTTC. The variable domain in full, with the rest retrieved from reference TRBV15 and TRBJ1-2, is DAMVIQNPRYQVTQFGKPVTLSCSQTLNHNVMYWYQQKSSQAPKLLFHYYDKDFNNEADTPDNFQSRRPNTSFCFLDIRSPGLGDTAMYLCATSRPTKSYGYTFGSGTRLTVV.

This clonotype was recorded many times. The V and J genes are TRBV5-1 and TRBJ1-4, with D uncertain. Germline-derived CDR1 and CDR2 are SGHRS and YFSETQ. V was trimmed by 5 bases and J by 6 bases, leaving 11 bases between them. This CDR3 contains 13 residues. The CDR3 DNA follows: TGCGCCAGCAGAAGGACTAGAGATGAAAAACTGTTTTTT. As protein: CASRRTRDEKLFF.

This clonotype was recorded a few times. The CDR3 bases are TGTGCCAGCAGCTCCCCCCCGAAGGGGGGTCATAGCGAGCAGTACTTC. Translating gives CASSSPPKGGHSEQYF. The chain recombines TRBV7-6 with TRBJ2-7; D assignment may be TRBD1 or TRBD2 (6 bases each). The germline CDR1 and CDR2 sequences are SGHVS and FNYEAQ. This CDR3 has 16 amino acids. V lost 4 bases and J 6 bases, leaving 22 bases between the germline ends.

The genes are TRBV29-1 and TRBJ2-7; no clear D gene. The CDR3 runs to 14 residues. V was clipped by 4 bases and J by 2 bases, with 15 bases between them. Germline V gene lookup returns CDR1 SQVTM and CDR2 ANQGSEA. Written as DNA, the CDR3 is TGCAGCGTTGCGTTGGCGAGGCCCACCTACGAGCAGTACTTC. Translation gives CSVALARPTYEQYF.

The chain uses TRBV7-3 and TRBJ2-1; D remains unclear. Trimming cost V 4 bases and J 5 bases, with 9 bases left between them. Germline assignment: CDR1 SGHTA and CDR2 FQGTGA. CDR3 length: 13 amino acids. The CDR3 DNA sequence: TGTGCCAGCAGCTCGGACCCCAACAATGAGCAGTTCTTC. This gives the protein CASSSDPNNEQFF.

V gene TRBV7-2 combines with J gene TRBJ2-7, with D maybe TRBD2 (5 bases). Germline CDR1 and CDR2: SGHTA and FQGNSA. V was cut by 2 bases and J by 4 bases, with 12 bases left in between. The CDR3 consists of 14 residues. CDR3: CASSLSSTGYEQYF. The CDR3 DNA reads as TGTGCCAGCAGCTTATCCTCCACGGGATACGAGCAGTACTTC.

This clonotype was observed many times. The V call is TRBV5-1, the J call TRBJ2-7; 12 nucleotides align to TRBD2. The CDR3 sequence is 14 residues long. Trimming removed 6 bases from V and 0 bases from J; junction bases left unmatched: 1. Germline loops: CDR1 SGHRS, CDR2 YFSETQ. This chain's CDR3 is CASKTSGSSYEQYF. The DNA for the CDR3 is TGCGCCAGCAAGACTAGCGGGAGCTCCTACGAGCAGTACTTC.

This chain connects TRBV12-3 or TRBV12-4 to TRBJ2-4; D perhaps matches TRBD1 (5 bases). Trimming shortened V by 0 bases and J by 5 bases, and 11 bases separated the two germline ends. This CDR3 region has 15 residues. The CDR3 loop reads CASSLAGVMENIQYF. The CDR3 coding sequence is TGTGCCAGCAGTTTAGCAGGGGTTATGGAAAACATTCAGTACTTC.

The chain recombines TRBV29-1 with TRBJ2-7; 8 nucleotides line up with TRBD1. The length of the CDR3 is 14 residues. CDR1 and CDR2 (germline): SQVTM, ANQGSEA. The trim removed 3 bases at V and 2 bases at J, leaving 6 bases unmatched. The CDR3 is CSVDYGTGPYEQYF. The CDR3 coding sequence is TGCAGCGTTGATTACGGGACAGGACCCTACGAGCAGTACTTC.

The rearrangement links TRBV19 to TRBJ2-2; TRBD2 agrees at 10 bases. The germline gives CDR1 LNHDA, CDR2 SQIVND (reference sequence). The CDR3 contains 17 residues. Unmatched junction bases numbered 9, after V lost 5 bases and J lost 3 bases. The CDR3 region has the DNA TGTGCCAGTAGTCCCTTTCCTAGCGGGAGCTACACCGGGGAGCTGTTTTTT. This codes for CASSPFPSGSYTGELFF.

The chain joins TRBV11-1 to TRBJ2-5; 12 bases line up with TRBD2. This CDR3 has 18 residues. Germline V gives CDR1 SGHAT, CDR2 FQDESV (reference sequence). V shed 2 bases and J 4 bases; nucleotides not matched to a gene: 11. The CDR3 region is CASSLKGWTSGTPETQYF. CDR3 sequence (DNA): TGTGCCAGCAGCTTAAAGGGTTGGACTAGCGGGACCCCAGAGACCCAGTACTTC.

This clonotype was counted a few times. DNA for the CDR3: TGCAGATATGCGTTGTACAATGAGCAGTTCTTC. It specifies CRYALYNEQFF. The rearrangement joins TRBV20-1 to TRBJ2-1, with D hard to call. This CDR3 has 11 residues. The germline V gene has CDR1 DFQATT and CDR2 SNEGSKA (reference sequence).

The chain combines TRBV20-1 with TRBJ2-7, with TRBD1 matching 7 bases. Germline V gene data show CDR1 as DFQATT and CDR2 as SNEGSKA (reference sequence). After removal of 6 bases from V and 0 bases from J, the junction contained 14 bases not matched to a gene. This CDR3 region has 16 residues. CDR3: CSARSGDSLLSYEQYF. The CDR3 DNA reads TGCAGTGCCCGAAGTGGGGACAGCCTACTCTCCTACGAGCAGTACTTC.

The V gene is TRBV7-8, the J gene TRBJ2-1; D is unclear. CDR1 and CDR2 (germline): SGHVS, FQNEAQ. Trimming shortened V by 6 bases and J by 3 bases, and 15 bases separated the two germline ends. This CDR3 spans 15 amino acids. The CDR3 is CASRPERRVYNEQFF. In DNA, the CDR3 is TGTGCCAGCAGACCTGAACGGCGTGTCTACAATGAGCAGTTCTTC.